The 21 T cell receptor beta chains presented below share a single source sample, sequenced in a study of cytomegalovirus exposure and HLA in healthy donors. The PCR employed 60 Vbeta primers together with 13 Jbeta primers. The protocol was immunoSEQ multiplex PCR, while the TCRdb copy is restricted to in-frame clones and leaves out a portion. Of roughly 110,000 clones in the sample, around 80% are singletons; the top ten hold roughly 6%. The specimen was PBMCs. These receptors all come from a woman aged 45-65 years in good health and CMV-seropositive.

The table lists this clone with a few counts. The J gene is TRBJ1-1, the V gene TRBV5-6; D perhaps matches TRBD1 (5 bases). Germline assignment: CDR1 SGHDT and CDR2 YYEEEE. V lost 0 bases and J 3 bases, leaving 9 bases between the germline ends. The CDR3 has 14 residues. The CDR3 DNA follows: TGTGCCAGCAGCTTGGGAGGGGAGGACACTGAAGCTTTCTTT. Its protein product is CASSLGGEDTEAFF.

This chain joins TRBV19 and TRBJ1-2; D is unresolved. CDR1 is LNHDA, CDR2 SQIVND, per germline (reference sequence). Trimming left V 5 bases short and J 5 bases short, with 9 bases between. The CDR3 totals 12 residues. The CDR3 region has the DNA TGTGCCAGTAGTGACTCCCGGTATGGCTACACCTTC. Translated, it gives CASSDSRYGYTF.

CDR3 sequence: CASRSGTSGGRRTDTQYF. The CDR3, as DNA: TGTGCCAGCAGATCCGGGACTAGCGGGGGGAGACGCACAGATACGCAGTATTTT. The V gene is TRBV2, the J gene TRBJ2-3; 15 positions agree with TRBD2. J gave up 1 base and V 6 bases, and 8 bases lay outside the gene matches. Looked up from germline, CDR1 is SNHLY and CDR2 is FYNNEI. The CDR3 sequence is 18 residues long.

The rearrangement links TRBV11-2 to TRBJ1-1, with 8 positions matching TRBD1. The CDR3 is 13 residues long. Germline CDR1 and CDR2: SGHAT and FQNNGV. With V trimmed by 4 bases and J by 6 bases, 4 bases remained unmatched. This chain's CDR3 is CASSSDRGAEAFF. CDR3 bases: TGTGCCAGCAGCTCCGACAGGGGCGCTGAAGCTTTCTTT.

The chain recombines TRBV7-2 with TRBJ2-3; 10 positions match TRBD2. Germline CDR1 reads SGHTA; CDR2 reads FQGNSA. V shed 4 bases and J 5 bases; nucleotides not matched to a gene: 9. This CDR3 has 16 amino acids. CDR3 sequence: CASSSWASGGGDTQYF. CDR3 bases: TGTGCCAGCAGCTCCTGGGCGAGCGGGGGGGGAGATACGCAGTATTTT.

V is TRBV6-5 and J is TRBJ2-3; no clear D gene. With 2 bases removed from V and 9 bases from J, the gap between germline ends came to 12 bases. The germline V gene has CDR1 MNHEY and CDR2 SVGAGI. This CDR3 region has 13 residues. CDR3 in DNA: TGTGCCAGCAGTTACAGAGCCAAAAGCACGCAGTATTTT. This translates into CASSYRAKSTQYF.

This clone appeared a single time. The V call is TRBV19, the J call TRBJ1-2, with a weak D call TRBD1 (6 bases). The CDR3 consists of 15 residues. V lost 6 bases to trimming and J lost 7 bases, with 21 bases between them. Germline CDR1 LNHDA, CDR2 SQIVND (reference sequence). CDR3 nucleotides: TGTGCCAGTAGGACCACCTTACAGGGTAGGGCTGGCTACACCTTC. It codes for CASRTTLQGRAGYTF.

The CDR3 DNA sequence: TGCGCCAGCAGCCAGGATCAACTAGCGGGGGTTCTGAATGAGCAGTTCTTC. As protein: CASSQDQLAGVLNEQFF. The rearrangement links TRBV4-3 to TRBJ2-1; 11 bases agree with TRBD2. Germline lookup yields CDR1 LGHNA and CDR2 YSLEER. J lost 7 bases, V lost 3 bases, and 11 bases had no gene match. CDR3 length: 17 residues.

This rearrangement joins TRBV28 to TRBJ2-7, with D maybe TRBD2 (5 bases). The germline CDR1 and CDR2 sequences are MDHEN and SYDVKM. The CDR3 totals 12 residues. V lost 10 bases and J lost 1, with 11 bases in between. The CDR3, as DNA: TGTGCCACCGACGAGGGTTCCTACGAGCAGTACTTC. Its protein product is CATDEGSYEQYF.

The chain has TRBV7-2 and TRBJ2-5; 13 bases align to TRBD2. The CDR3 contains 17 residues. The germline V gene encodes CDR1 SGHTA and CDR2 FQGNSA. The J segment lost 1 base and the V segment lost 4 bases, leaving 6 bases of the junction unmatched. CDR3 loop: CASSSGLAGWSQETQYF. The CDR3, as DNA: TGTGCCAGCAGCTCGGGACTAGCGGGGTGGAGCCAAGAGACCCAGTACTTC.

The CDR3 DNA reads as TGTGCCAGCAGTTCCCCCTTTTTCGGCACAGATACGCAGTATTTT. Encoded protein: CASSSPFFGTDTQYF. V gene TRBV27 combines with J gene TRBJ2-3, with no clear D. This CDR3 is built from 15 residues. CDR1 and CDR2 from the germline V gene are MNHEY and SMNVEV (reference sequence). The V and J ends lost 4 bases and 1 base respectively, with 12 bases between them.

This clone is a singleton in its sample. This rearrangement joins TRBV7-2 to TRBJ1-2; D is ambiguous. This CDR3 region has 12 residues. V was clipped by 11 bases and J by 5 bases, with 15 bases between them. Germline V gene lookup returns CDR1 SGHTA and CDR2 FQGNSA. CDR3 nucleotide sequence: TGTGCCGGAGAAGAGGGCCGTTATGGCTACACCTTC. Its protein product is CAGEEGRYGYTF.

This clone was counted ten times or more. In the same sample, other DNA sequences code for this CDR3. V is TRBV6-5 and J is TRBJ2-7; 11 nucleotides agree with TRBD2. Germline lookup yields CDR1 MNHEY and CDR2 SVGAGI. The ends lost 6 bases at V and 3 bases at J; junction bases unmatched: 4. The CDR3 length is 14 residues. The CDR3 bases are TGTGCCAGCAGCCCCGGGACTAGCGGCTACGAGCAGTACTTC. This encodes CASSPGTSGYEQYF.

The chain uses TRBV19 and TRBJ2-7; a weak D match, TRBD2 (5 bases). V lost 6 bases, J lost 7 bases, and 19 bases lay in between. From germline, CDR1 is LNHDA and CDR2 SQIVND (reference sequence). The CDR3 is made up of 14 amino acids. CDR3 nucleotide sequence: TGTGCCAGTAGCCTCACGGGATCCTTGGGGGAGCAGTACTTC. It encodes CASSLTGSLGEQYF.

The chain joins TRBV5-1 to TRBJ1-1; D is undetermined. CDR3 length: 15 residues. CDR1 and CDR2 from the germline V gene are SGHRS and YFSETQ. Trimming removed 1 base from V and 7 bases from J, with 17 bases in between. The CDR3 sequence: CASSLFHAGSLEAFF. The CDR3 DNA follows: TGCGCCAGCAGCTTGTTCCATGCGGGCTCCCTTGAAGCTTTCTTT. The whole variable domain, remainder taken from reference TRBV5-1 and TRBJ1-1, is KAGVTQTPRYLIKTRGQQVTLSCSPISGHRSVSWYQQTPGQGLQFLFEYFSETQRNKGNFPGRFSGRQFSNSRSEMNVSTLELGDSALYLCASSLFHAGSLEAFFGQGTRLTVV.

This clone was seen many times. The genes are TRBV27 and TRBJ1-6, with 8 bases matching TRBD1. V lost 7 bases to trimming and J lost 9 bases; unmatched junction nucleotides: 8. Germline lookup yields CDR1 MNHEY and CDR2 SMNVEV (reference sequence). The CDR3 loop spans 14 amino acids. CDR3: CASTMTGVSSPLHF. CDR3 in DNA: TGTGCCAGCACCATGACAGGGGTTTCTTCACCCCTCCACTTT.

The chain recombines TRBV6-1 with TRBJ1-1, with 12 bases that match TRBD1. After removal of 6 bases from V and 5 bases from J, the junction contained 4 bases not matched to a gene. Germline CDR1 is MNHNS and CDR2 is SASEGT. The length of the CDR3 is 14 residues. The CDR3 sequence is CASRGQGAGTEAFF. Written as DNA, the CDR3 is TGTGCCAGCAGGGGACAGGGGGCGGGAACTGAAGCTTTCTTT.

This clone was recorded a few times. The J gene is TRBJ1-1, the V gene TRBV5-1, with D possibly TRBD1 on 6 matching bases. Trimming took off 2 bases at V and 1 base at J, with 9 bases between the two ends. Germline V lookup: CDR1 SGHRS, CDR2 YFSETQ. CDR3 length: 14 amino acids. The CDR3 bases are TGCGCCAGCAGCTTAGGGGGACAGAACACTGAAGCTTTCTTT. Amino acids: CASSLGGQNTEAFF.

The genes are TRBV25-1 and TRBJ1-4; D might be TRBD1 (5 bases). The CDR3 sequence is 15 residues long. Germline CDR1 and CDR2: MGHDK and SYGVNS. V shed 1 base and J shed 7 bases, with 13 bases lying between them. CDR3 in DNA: TGTGCCAGCAGTGAATTTGGGGGGGGGAGTGAAAAACTGTTTTTT. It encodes CASSEFGGGSEKLFF.

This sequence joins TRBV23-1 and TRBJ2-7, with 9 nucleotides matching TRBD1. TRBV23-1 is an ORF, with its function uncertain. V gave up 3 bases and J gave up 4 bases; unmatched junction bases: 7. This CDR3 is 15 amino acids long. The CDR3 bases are TGCGCCAGCAGTCAGCAGGGACAGGGCGGTTACGAGCAGTACTTC. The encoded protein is CASSQQGQGGYEQYF.

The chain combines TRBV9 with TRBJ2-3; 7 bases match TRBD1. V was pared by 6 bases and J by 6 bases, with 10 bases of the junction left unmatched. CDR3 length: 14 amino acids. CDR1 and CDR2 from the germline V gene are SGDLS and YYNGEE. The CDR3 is CASKPTGDADTQYF. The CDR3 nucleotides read TGTGCCAGCAAACCCACAGGGGACGCGGATACGCAGTATTTT.